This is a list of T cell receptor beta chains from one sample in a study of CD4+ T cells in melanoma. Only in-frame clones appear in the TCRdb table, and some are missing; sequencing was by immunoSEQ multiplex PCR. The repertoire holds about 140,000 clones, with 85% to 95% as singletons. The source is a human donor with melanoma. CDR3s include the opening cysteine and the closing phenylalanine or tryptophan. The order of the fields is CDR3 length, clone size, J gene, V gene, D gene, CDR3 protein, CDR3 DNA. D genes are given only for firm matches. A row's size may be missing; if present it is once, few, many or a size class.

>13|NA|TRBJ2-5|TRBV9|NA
CASSVRTGETQYF
TGTGCCAGCAGCGTAAGGACGGGAGAGACCCAGTACTTC
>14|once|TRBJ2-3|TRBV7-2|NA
CASSLGAPPDTQYF
TGTGCCAGCAGCTTAGGGGCCCCCCCAGATACGCAGTATTTT
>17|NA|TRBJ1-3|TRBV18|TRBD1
CASSPLGQTLSGNTIYF
TGTGCCAGCTCACCACTGGGACAGACGCTCTCTGGAAACACCATATATTTT
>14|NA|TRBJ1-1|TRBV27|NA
CASREGGHLTEAFF
TGTGCCAGCAGAGAGGGCGGGCACCTAACTGAAGCTTTCTTT
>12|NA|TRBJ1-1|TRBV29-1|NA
CSVEDLYTEAFF
TGCAGCGTTGAAGATCTATACACTGAAGCTTTCTTT
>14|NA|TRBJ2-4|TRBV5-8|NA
CASSQELAKNIQYF
TGTGCCAGCTCGCAGGAGCTAGCCAAAAACATTCAGTACTTC
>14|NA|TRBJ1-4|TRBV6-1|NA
CASSRGGTNEKLFF
TGTGCCAGCAGCCGGGGGGGAACTAATGAAAAACTGTTTTTT
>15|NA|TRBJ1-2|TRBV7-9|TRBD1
CASSLSGGSPRGYTF
TGTGCCAGCAGCTTATCAGGGGGCAGCCCTCGGGGCTACACCTTC
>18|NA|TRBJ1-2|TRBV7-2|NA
CASSLTVFTVRTAAGYTF
TGTGCCAGCAGCTTAACGGTTTTTACGGTTAGGACAGCGGCGGGCTACACCTTC
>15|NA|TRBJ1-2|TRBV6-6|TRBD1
CASRFGDRGLYGYTF
TGTGCCAGCAGGTTTGGAGACAGGGGCCTCTATGGCTACACCTTC
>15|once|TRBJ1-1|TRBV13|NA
CASSSRRNMNTEAFF
TGTGCCAGCAGCTCCCGACGGAATATGAACACTGAAGCTTTCTTT
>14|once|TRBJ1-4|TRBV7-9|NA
CASRMGGVGEKLFF
TGTGCCAGCAGGATGGGGGGGGTCGGTGAAAAACTGTTTTTT
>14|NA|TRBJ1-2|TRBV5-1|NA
CASSLEQVTYGYTF
TGCGCCAGCAGCTTGGAACAGGTTACCTATGGCTACACCTTC
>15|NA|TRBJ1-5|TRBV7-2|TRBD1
CASSRDRGRVQPQHF
TGTGCCAGCAGCCGCGACAGGGGGCGGGTTCAGCCCCAGCATTTT
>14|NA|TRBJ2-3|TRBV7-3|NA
CASRPSGDTDTQYF
TGTGCCAGCAGGCCCTCAGGGGACACAGATACGCAGTATTTT
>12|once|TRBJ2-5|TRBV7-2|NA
CASSSGRKTQYF
TGTGCCAGCAGCTCAGGGCGAAAGACCCAGTACTTC
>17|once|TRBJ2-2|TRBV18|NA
CASSKTPGKAVDGELFF
TGTGCCAGCTCAAAAACGCCGGGGAAGGCGGTGGACGGGGAGCTGTTTTTT
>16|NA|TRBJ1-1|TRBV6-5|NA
CASSYSRQLARTEAFF
TGTGCCAGCAGTTACTCGCGGCAGTTAGCGCGAACTGAAGCTTTCTTT
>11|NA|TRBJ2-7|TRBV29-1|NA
CSVTWGYEQYF
TGCAGCGTTACCTGGGGCTACGAGCAGTACTTC
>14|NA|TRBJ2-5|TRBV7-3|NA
CASSLRGAQETQYF
TGTGCCAGCAGCTTAAGGGGGGCGCAAGAGACCCAGTACTTC
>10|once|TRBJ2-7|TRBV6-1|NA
CASSNNEQYF
TGTGCCAGCAGCAACAACGAGCAGTACTTC
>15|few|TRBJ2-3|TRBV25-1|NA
CASSDATAHTDTQYF
TGTGCCAGCAGTGATGCGACAGCCCACACAGATACGCAGTATTTT
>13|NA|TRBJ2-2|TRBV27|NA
CASSLPGSGELFF
TGTGCCAGCAGTTTGCCAGGGTCCGGGGAGCTGTTTTTT
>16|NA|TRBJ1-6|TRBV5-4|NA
CASSSSTGTYNSPLHF
TGTGCCAGCAGCTCCTCGACAGGAACTTATAATTCACCCCTCCACTTT
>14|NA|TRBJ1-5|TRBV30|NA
CAWSSLYSNQPQHF
TGTGCCTGGAGTTCCTTATATAGCAATCAGCCCCAGCATTTT
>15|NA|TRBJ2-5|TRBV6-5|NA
CASKRRRLQQETQYF
TGTGCCAGCAAAAGGAGACGGCTGCAACAAGAGACCCAGTACTTC
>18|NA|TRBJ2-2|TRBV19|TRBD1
CASSNKVGGQGGAGELFF
TGTGCCAGTAGTAATAAAGTCGGGGGACAGGGAGGAGCCGGGGAGCTGTTTTTT
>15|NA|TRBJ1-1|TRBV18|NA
CASSREPQGNTEAFF
TGTGCCAGCTCCCGCGAGCCCCAGGGGAACACTGAAGCTTTCTTT
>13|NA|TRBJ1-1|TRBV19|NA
CASSIPQNTEAFF
TGTGCCAGTAGTATCCCCCAGAACACTGAAGCTTTCTTT
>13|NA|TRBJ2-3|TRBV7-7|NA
CASSPKTGDTQYF
TGTGCCAGCAGCCCCAAGACTGGAGATACGCAGTATTTT
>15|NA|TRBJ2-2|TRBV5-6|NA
CASSTGGDYTGELFF
TGTGCCAGCAGCACAGGGGGGGATTACACCGGGGAGCTGTTTTTT
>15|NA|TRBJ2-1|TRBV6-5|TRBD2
CASTRWGSGDNEQFF
TGTGCCAGCACCCGATGGGGCAGCGGGGACAATGAGCAGTTCTTC
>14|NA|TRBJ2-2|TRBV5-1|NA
CASSLGGNTGELFF
TGCGCCAGCAGCTTAGGGGGGAACACCGGGGAGCTGTTTTTT
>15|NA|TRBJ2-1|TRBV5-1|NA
CASSLDRGGVNEQFF
TGCGCCAGCAGCTTGGACCGGGGAGGAGTCAATGAGCAGTTCTTC
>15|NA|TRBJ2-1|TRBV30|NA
CAWSLIRGYTNEQFF
TGTGCCTGGAGTTTGATACGGGGCTATACCAATGAGCAGTTCTTC
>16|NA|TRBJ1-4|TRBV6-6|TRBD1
CASSSGTGLKYEKLFF
TGTGCCAGCAGTTCCGGGACAGGGTTAAAATATGAAAAACTGTTTTTT
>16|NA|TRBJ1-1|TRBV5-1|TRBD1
CASSLETGQQSTEAFF
TGCGCCAGCAGCTTAGAGACAGGGCAACAAAGCACTGAAGCTTTCTTT
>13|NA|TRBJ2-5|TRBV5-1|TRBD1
CASSWTGEQTQYF
TGCGCCAGCAGCTGGACAGGGGAACAGACCCAGTACTTC
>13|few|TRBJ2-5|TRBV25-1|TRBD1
CASGGQGGETQYF
TGTGCCAGCGGGGGACAGGGAGGCGAGACCCAGTACTTC
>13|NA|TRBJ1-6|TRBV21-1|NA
CASSIKVNSPLHF
TGTGCCAGCAGCATAAAGGTCAATTCACCCCTCCACTTT
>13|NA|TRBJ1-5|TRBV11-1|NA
CASSLDSNQPQHF
TGTGCCAGCAGCTTGGACAGCAATCAGCCCCAGCATTTT
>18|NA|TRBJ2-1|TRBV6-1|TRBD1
CASSGTGERRTSYNEQFF
TGTGCCAGCAGTGGGACAGGAGAACGTAGGACGTCCTACAATGAGCAGTTCTTC
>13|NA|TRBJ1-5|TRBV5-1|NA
CASSLEPSQPQHF
TGCGCCAGCAGCTTGGAACCGTCCCAGCCCCAGCATTTT
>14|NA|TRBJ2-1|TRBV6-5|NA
CAIKKGGSYNEQFF
TGTGCCATAAAGAAGGGGGGCTCCTACAATGAGCAGTTCTTC
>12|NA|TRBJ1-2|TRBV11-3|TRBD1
CASSLQGADYTF
TGTGCCAGCAGCCTACAGGGGGCGGACTACACCTTC
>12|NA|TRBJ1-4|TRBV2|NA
CASTLDGGKLFF
TGTGCCAGCACCCTCGATGGGGGGAAACTGTTTTTT
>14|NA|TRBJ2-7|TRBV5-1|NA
CASSSGTPTHEQYF
TGCGCCAGCAGCTCGGGGACACCTACCCACGAGCAGTACTTC
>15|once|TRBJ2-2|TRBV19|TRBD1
CASSVQGARTGELFF
TGTGCCAGTAGTGTACAGGGGGCGCGAACCGGGGAGCTGTTTTTT
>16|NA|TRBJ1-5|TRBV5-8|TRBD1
CASSLARGPNNQPQHF
TGTGCCAGCAGCTTGGCAAGGGGGCCCAACAATCAGCCCCAGCATTTT
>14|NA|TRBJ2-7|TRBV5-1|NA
CASSPGQPSYEQYF
TGCGCCAGCAGCCCGGGACAACCCTCCTACGAGCAGTACTTC